These 6 T cell receptor beta chains came from one sample sequenced in a study of Ad26.COV2.S vaccination and SARS-CoV-2 variants. The sample's treatment: about 20 received Ad26.COV2.S at low or high dose, single or two shots; roughly 5 received placebo; per-sample allocation not given. Sample collection was performed on day 63 after the first vaccine or placebo injection. Sequenced by immunoSEQ multiplex PCR; TCRdb stores in-frame clones only, minus some. The sample has fewer than 300,000 clones, around 87% seen once; the top ten hold around 3.5%. Sequences were derived from peripheral blood, sampled in a trial of Ad26.COV2.S vaccine versus placebo. The receptors were gathered from a person aged 18-60 years who received the Ad26.COV2.S COVID-19 vaccine or a placebo.

V usage is TRBV5-4 and J usage is TRBJ1-2, with D maybe TRBD1 (5 bases). Germline V gene lookup returns CDR1 SGHNT and CDR2 YYREEE (reference sequence). V was pared by 1 base and J by 4 bases, with 14 bases between. The CDR3 length is 15 residues. Written as DNA, the CDR3 is TGTGCCAGCAGCTTGACACGGGGGACCCTCTATGGCTACACCTTC. It yields the protein CASSLTRGTLYGYTF.

The chain combines TRBV10-3 with TRBJ1-3; no reliable D call. V was cut by 0 bases and J by 4 bases, with 4 bases left in between. CDR3 length: 13 amino acids. Germline-derived CDR1 and CDR2 are ENHRY and SYGVKD. The chain's CDR3 is CAISESGGNTIYF. The CDR3 nucleotides are TGTGCCATCAGTGAGTCAGGGGGAAACACCATATATTTT.

This chain uses TRBV25-1 with TRBJ1-2; TRBD1 matches 7 bases. From germline, CDR1 is MGHDK and CDR2 SYGVNS. The CDR3 is 15 amino acids. V lost 5 bases and J lost 4; bases outside the gene matches: 10. The CDR3 nucleotides read TGTGCCAGCAGTCCCCCGGGACAGCTAATCTATGGCTACACCTTC. Translating gives CASSPPGQLIYGYTF.

The chain combines TRBV15 with TRBJ2-5; 8 bases match TRBD1. This CDR3 region has 15 residues. CDR1 LNHNV and CDR2 YYDKDF come from the germline V gene (reference sequence). After removal of 1 base from V and 2 bases from J, the junction contained 3 bases not matched to a gene. DNA for the CDR3: TGTGCCACCAGCAGAGCGACAGGGGAACAAGAGACCCAGTACTTC. Its translation: CATSRATGEQETQYF.

The chain couples TRBV7-2 to TRBJ2-3; the D is unclear. CDR3 length: 14 amino acids. The V end was cut by 3 bases, the J end by 2 bases, with 9 bases between. Germline-derived CDR1 and CDR2 are SGHTA and FQGNSA. The chain's CDR3 is CASSFTWDTDTQYF. In DNA form, the CDR3 reads TGTGCCAGCAGCTTTACTTGGGACACAGATACGCAGTATTTT.

This rearrangement joins TRBV5-1 to TRBJ2-7; no definite D call. The CDR3 has 14 amino acids. Germline CDR1 is SGHRS and CDR2 is YFSETQ. V was clipped by 2 bases and J by 2 bases, with 11 bases between them. The CDR3 protein is CASSFNQPTYEQYF. The CDR3 coding sequence is TGCGCCAGCAGCTTCAATCAGCCGACCTACGAGCAGTACTTC.